Given below is one T cell receptor beta chain in context. This sample is part of a study of T cells in pancreatic ductal adenocarcinoma. Surgery without prior neoadjuvant therapy was the treatment of the selected pancreatic ductal adenocarcinoma patients. The data were produced by immunoSEQ multiplex PCR, yet TCRdb's version contains in-frame clones alone and is incomplete. The sample records some 20,000 clones, roughly 90% being singletons. Sequenced input: PBMCs. The TCR was taken from a human donor with pancreatic ductal adenocarcinoma.

CDR3 loop: CASSTPGQGLRGYTF. CDR3 nucleotides: TGTGCCAGTAGCACTCCGGGACAGGGGCTTCGGGGCTACACCTTC. The J gene is TRBJ1-2, the V gene TRBV19; 10 bases are shared with TRBD1. The CDR3 runs 15 residues. Germline V lookup: CDR1 LNHDA, CDR2 SQIVND (reference sequence). The V and J ends lost 6 bases and 8 bases, in that order; junction bases with no gene match: 12. The variable domain in full, with the rest retrieved from reference TRBV19 and TRBJ1-2, is DGGITQSPKYLFRKEGQNVTLSCEQNLNHDAMYWYRQDPGQGLRLIYYSQIVNDFQKGDIAEGYSVSREKKESFPLTVTSAQKNPTAFYLCASSTPGQGLRGYTFGSGTRLTVV.